What follows is one T cell receptor (beta chain) and its context. The antigen is undetermined. The sample belongs to a study of follicular helper T cells after annual influenza vaccination. In the study overall: Some donors were sampled over the 2013-2014, 2014-2015 and 2015-2016 vaccinations. Study outcomes and limitations: Plasmablast frequency change correlated with clonality change in ICOS+CD38+ cTfh.

Sequencing of TCRB used Survey level resolution. Some clones are missing from TCRdb's copy, which holds only in-frame ones; the method was immunoSEQ multiplex PCR. The sample records 9,500 to 12,000 clones, 65% to 85% being singletons. The V segment lost 6 bases and the J segment 2 bases; nucleotides outside the gene matches: 3. CDR1 is KGHSH and CDR2 is LQKENI in the germline V gene. This CDR3 has 14 amino acids. The time point denotes: 2015-2016 season, pre-vaccination. Sorted cTfh were non-naive CD4+CXCR5+PD-1+, either ICOS+CD38+ or ICOS-CD38-. The clonotype was recovered from an adult who received the influenza vaccine. The material sequenced was CXCR5+ CD38- circulating T follicular helper cells from blood, taken on the day of influenza vaccination. As to subset: circulating Tfh, non-naive CD4+CXCR5+PD-1+ (ICOS+CD38+ or ICOS-CD38-). The chain couples TRBV18 to TRBJ2-5, with 10 bases that match TRBD2. The CDR3 region has the DNA TGTGCCAGCTCTCCGACTAGCGGGCAAGAGACCCAGTACTTC. This sequence encodes CASSPTSGQETQYF.